These T cell receptor beta chains were read from a single sample in a study of T cell repertoires in cytomegalovirus infection. TCRdb re-called the reads through MiXCR, storing one row per CDR3 protein. The sample gives about 250,000 distinct CDR3 sequences, about 17% of which show up once; roughly half is in the top ten. Material: CD8+ T cells from PBMCs. The receptors come from a human donor in good health (CMV status not recorded). Some clones in this sample may be carry-over from other donors' samples. Both conserved end residues are part of each CDR3. A D gene is named only where the DNA matches it firmly. Not every row has a clone size; where given, it reads once, few, many or a size class.

D,V,size,J,DNA,CDR3
.,TRBV7-6,many,TRBJ2-6,TGTGCCAGCAGCTTAGCGGGAGGGGGCGCTCCCGGGGCCAACGTCCTGACTTTC,CASSLAGGGAPGANVLTF
.,TRBV2,.,TRBJ1-4,TGTGCCAGCAGTGCTTTTCCCCAAGGAGGAACTAATGAAAAACTGTTTTTT,CASSAFPQGGTNEKLFF
.,TRBV7-6,many,TRBJ1-1,TGTGCCAGCAGGCTAGGGGTCGGGGATAACACTGAAGCTTTCTTT,CASRLGVGDNTEAFF
TRBD2,TRBV9,few,TRBJ2-6,TGTGCCAGCAGCGATCAACGGCGGGGGGGCGCTGGGGCCAACGTCCTGACTTTC,CASSDQRRGGAGANVLTF
.,TRBV6-1,many,TRBJ2-6,TGTGCCAGCAGTGAAGAAGGCCATACCTTCTCTGGGGCCAACGTCCTGACTTTC,CASSEEGHTFSGANVLTF
.,TRBV7-9,many,TRBJ1-2,TGTGCCAGCAGCCCCGACGGGCAGGGATTAGACCAGGGCCAATATGGCTACACCTTC,CASSPDGQGLDQGQYGYTF
.,TRBV6-5,few,TRBJ2-3,TGTGCCAGCAGTTACAGGCAGGGGCAAGATACGCAGTATTTT,CASSYRQGQDTQYF
.,TRBV12-3/TRBV12-4,few,TRBJ2-7,TGTGCCAGCAGTTACGAAGGGTCAGGGGAGTACTTC,CASSYEGSGEYF
TRBD1,TRBV4-1,many,TRBJ2-1,TGCGCCAGCAGCCTCCCAGCCGGGACAGGGTACAATGAGCAGTTCTTC,CASSLPAGTGYNEQFF
TRBD2,TRBV6-2/TRBV6-3,.,TRBJ2-1,TGTGCCAGCAGTTTAGGCGCCCCGGGGAGCGGGGGGGCCTCCTACAATGAGCAGTTCTTC,CASSLGAPGSGGASYNEQFF
.,TRBV7-6,.,TRBJ2-1,TGTGCCAGCAGCCCATCGGACAGATTTGAGCAGTTCTTC,CASSPSDRFEQFF